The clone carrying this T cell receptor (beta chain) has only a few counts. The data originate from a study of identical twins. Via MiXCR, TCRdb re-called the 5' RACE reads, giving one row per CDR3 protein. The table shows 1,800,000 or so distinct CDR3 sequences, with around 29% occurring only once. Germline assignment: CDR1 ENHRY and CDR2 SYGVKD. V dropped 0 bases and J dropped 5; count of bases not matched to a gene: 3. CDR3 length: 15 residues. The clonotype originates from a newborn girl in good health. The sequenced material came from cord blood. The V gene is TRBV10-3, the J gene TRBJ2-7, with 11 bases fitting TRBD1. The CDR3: CAISESRTGGDEQYF. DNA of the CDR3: TGTGCCATCAGTGAGTCGAGGACAGGGGGCGACGAGCAGTACTTC.